One and the same sample provided the 22 T cell receptor beta chains below, sequenced in a study of radiation and T cells in renal cell carcinoma. Time point noted: blood 4 weeks post-SBRT, at nephrectomy. The treatment was: 15 Gy SBRT to primary tumor, nephrectomy 4 weeks later. Profiled with immunoSEQ multiplex PCR; TCRdb holds only in-frame clones, not every one. The sample holds approximately 170,000 clones; 88% are singletons and the top ten take 10% to 12%. The sequences come from blood, collected from a patient whose treatment included radiotherapy and nephrectomy. All receptors derive from a woman aged 50 to 60 with renal cell carcinoma.

The chain carries TRBV19 and TRBJ2-1, with 9 bases fitting TRBD1. From germline, CDR1 is LNHDA and CDR2 SQIVND (reference sequence). J gave up 5 bases and V 5 bases, and 13 bases lay outside the gene matches. The CDR3 contains 17 residues. This chain's CDR3 is CASSPLSPGQGNNEQFF. The DNA of the CDR3 is TGTGCCAGTAGTCCCCTCTCCCCGGGACAGGGTAACAATGAGCAGTTCTTC.

The V and J genes are TRBV28 and TRBJ2-3; a possible D gene is TRBD1 (6 bases). CDR1 and CDR2 (germline): MDHEN, SYDVKM. V dropped 5 bases and J dropped 2 bases, with 8 bases sitting between them. The CDR3 has 13 residues. This CDR3 is CASSGQITDTQYF. Written as DNA, the CDR3 is TGTGCCAGCAGTGGACAGATCACAGATACGCAGTATTTT.

This clone was counted only a few times. This chain connects TRBV5-1 to TRBJ2-3; 9 nucleotides line up with TRBD2. CDR1 and CDR2 (germline): SGHRS, YFSETQ. Trimming removed 4 bases from V and 2 bases from J; junction bases left unmatched: 8. The CDR3 is made up of 16 amino acids. The CDR3 DNA reads as TGCGCCAGCAGCGATGGGACTAGCTTTTACACAGATACGCAGTATTTT. This sequence encodes CASSDGTSFYTDTQYF.

The rearrangement links TRBV5-1 to TRBJ1-2; 10 bases map to TRBD1. Germline loops: CDR1 SGHRS, CDR2 YFSETQ. CDR3 length: 14 residues. Losses at the gene ends were 7 bases for V and 1 base for J; bases not matched to a gene: 4. The CDR3 nucleotides read TGCGCCAGCGGCCGGGACAGGGGTAACTATGGCTACACCTTC. Protein sequence: CASGRDRGNYGYTF.

V is TRBV18 and J is TRBJ2-7; possibly TRBD1 for D (5 bases). V was pared by 6 bases and J by 6 bases, with 15 bases between. There are 13 residues in the CDR3. Germline CDR1 KGHSH, CDR2 LQKENI. The CDR3 is CASSLQGVAEQYF. In nucleotides, the CDR3 is TGTGCCAGCTCCCTACAAGGGGTCGCCGAGCAGTACTTC.

The CDR3 coding sequence is TGTGCCAGCAGCGCGGACAGGGGAGTCTACAATGAGCAGTTCTTC. Amino acids: CASSADRGVYNEQFF. The rearrangement links TRBV7-3 to TRBJ2-1; TRBD1 matches at 9 bases. The CDR3 is made up of 15 amino acids. Per germline, CDR1 SGHTA and CDR2 FQGTGA. V lost 5 bases, J lost 3 bases, and 5 bases stayed unmatched.

J is TRBJ1-6 and V is TRBV21-1. TRBV21-1 constitutes a pseudogene. The CDR3 covers 13 residues. DNA for the CDR3: TGTGCCAGCAGCAACCCGATTAATTCACCCCTCCACTTT. Its translation is CASSNPINSPLHF.

CDR3 amino acids: CASSPTPGVTGELFF. The CDR3 DNA sequence: TGTGCCAGCTCACCTACACCAGGGGTGACCGGGGAGCTGTTTTTT. The chain links TRBV18 to TRBJ2-2, with D tentatively TRBD1 (6 bases). The CDR3 covers 15 residues. V lost 3 bases and J 5 bases, leaving 13 bases between the germline ends. CDR1 KGHSH and CDR2 LQKENI come from the germline V gene.

This clone appeared a single time. DNA of the CDR3: TGTGCCAGCAGCCCGGGACATACTATGTCCTACGAGCAGTACTTC. The encoded protein is CASSPGHTMSYEQYF. The chain links TRBV13 to TRBJ2-7; perhaps TRBD1 as D (6 bases). The germline V gene has CDR1 PRHDT and CDR2 FYEKMQ (reference sequence). V dropped 5 bases and J dropped 1 base, with 15 bases sitting between them. The CDR3 length is 15 residues.

This clone appeared once. This rearrangement joins TRBV12-5 to TRBJ2-7; TRBD1 aligns across 11 bases. This CDR3 spans 15 amino acids. V gave up 0 bases and J gave up 7 bases; unmatched junction bases: 5. Germline V gene data show CDR1 as LGHNT and CDR2 as FRNRAP. The DNA of the CDR3 is TGTGCTAGTGGTTTGGTGGCAGGGACAGGGGGTGAGCAGTACTTC. Amino acid sequence: CASGLVAGTGGEQYF. The variable domain in full, completed from reference TRBV12-5 and TRBJ2-7, reads DARVTQTPRHKVTEMGQEVTMRCQPILGHNTVFWYRQTMMQGLELLAYFRNRAPLDDSGMPKDRFSAEMPDATLATLKIQPSEPRDSAVYFCASGLVAGTGGEQYFGPGTRLTVT.

The V call is TRBV5-4, the J call TRBJ2-7; D not certain. The ends were cut back, 2 bases at V and 5 bases at J, with 5 bases in the middle. CDR1 and CDR2 (germline): SGHNT, YYREEE (reference sequence). The CDR3 is 11 amino acids. The CDR3 loop reads CASSLTDEQYF. CDR3 nucleotide sequence: TGTGCCAGCAGCTTAACTGACGAGCAGTACTTC.

The chain is built from TRBV5-8 and TRBJ2-1, with TRBD2 matching over 7 bases. V dropped 4 bases and J dropped 2; count of bases not matched to a gene: 9. This CDR3 contains 16 residues. The V gene's germline CDR1 is SGHTS and CDR2 YDEGEE. CDR3: CASSTYSGTTYNEQFF. CDR3 sequence (DNA): TGTGCCAGCAGCACCTATTCCGGGACTACCTACAATGAGCAGTTCTTC.

The rearrangement links TRBV6-1 to TRBJ1-4, with D unclear. V was clipped by 8 bases and J by 0 bases, with 10 bases between them. Germline V gives CDR1 MNHNS, CDR2 SASEGT. CDR3 length: 14 residues. CDR3 nucleotide sequence: TGTGCCAGCGGAGCTGTTTCAACTAATGAAAAACTGTTTTTT. It yields the protein CASGAVSTNEKLFF.

The DNA for the CDR3 is TGTGCCAGCAGCCAACGACAGGGTGGTGAAAAACTGTTTTTT. Residues: CASSQRQGGEKLFF. This rearrangement joins TRBV7-9 to TRBJ1-4; 7 bases align to TRBD1. The CDR3 covers 14 residues. J lost 7 bases, V lost 5 bases, and 7 bases had no gene match. Germline V gene sequence: CDR1 SEHNR, CDR2 FQNEAQ (reference sequence).

This rearrangement joins TRBV6-6 to TRBJ1-2, with 7 bases matching TRBD1. V shed 2 bases, J shed 7 bases, and the junction held 7 bases outside the gene matches. The CDR3 length is 14 residues. CDR1 and CDR2 (germline): MNHNY, SVGAGI (reference sequence). CDR3 protein: CASSYHDRVGGYTF. The CDR3 bases are TGTGCCAGCAGTTACCACGACAGGGTGGGTGGCTACACCTTC.

The genes are TRBV9 and TRBJ1-3, with D possibly matching TRBD1 (6 bases). Germline V lookup: CDR1 SGDLS, CDR2 YYNGEE. The CDR3 has 15 amino acids. V was clipped by 3 bases and J by 2 bases, with 12 bases between them. CDR3 sequence reads: CASSARGAPGNTIYF. The CDR3 coding sequence is TGTGCCAGCAGCGCACGGGGGGCACCTGGAAACACCATATATTTT.

The chain recombines TRBV7-8 with TRBJ2-3; no clear D gene. Germline CDR1 reads SGHVS; CDR2 reads FQNEAQ. Trimming cost V 1 base and J 5 bases, with 10 bases left between them. This CDR3 contains 14 residues. CDR3 in DNA: TGTGCCAGCAGCTTAGACTGGGCGCGAGATACGCAGTATTTT. Protein sequence: CASSLDWARDTQYF.

This clone was counted between two and nine times. The rearrangement joins TRBV7-2 to TRBJ1-1; D unresolved. The length of the CDR3 is 12 residues. Trimming took 2 bases from V and 7 from J, leaving 8 bases between them. From germline, CDR1 is SGHTA and CDR2 FQGNSA. The CDR3 region has the DNA TGTGCCAGCAGCTTATGGGGAGTTGAAGCTTTCTTT. This sequence encodes CASSLWGVEAFF.

The CDR3 region has the DNA TGCGCCAGCAGCACGGGGGCCTGGTACCAAGAGACCCAGTACTTC. As protein: CASSTGAWYQETQYF. The chain links TRBV5-1 to TRBJ2-5; tentatively, D is TRBD1 or TRBD2 (6 bases each). CDR3 length equals 15 residues. V was trimmed by 4 bases and J by 0 bases, leaving 13 bases between them. Germline CDR1 SGHRS, CDR2 YFSETQ.

This clone was recorded only once. The chain joins TRBV6-5 to TRBJ1-2, with D perhaps matching TRBD1 (5 bases). V shed 2 bases and J shed 2 bases, with 15 bases lying between them. The CDR3 length is 16 residues. CDR1 and CDR2 from the germline V gene are MNHEY and SVGAGI. The CDR3 DNA sequence: TGTGCCAGCAGTTACGGTCTCGGGGCGCAAAACTATGGCTACACCTTC. Protein sequence: CASSYGLGAQNYGYTF.

This clone was recorded at least ten times. The DNA for the CDR3 is TGTGCCAGCGACCAGCGGGGGACTACGGATACGCAGTATTTT. Translated, it gives CASDQRGTTDTQYF. This chain connects TRBV6-6 to TRBJ2-3; 8 bases match TRBD2. The V gene end was trimmed by 8 bases and the J gene end by 6 bases; junction bases not matched to a gene: 10. The CDR3 sequence is 14 residues long. Germline V gene lookup returns CDR1 MNHNY and CDR2 SVGAGI (reference sequence).

The gene calls are TRBV5-1 and TRBJ2-7, with 11 bases aligning to TRBD2. Trimming cost V 4 bases and J 2 bases; bases outside gene matches: 5. Germline V gives CDR1 SGHRS, CDR2 YFSETQ. The CDR3 contains 15 residues. CDR3: CASSRETSGAYEQYF. CDR3 DNA: TGCGCCAGCAGCCGAGAGACTAGCGGGGCCTACGAGCAGTACTTC.